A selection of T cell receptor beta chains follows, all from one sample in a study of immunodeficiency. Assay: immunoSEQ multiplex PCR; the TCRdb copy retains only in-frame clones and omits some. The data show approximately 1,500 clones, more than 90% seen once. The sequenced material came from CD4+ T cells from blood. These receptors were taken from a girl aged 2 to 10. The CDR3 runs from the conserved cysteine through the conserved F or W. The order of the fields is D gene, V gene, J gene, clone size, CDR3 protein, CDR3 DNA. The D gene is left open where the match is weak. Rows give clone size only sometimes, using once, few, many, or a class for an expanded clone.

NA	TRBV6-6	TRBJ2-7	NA	CASGAPGNYEQYF	TGTGCCAGCGGGGCCCCGGGGAACTACGAGCAGTACTTC
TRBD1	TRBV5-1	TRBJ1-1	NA	CASSLLEGATEAFF	TGCGCCAGCAGCTTGTTGGAGGGGGCGACTGAAGCTTTCTTT
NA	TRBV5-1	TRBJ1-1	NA	CASSVDFGTEAFF	TGCGCCAGCAGCGTCGACTTTGGTACTGAAGCTTTCTTT
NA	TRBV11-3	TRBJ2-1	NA	CASTLSRGIEQFF	TGTGCCAGCACGCTTAGTCGCGGGATTGAGCAGTTCTTC
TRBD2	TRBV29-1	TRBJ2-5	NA	CSGGAGGIQETQYF	TGCAGCGGGGGAGCGGGAGGAATTCAAGAGACCCAGTACTTC
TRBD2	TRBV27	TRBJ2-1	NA	CASSLSVAGLGNEQFF	TGTGCCAGCAGTTTATCGGTAGCGGGATTAGGGAATGAGCAGTTCTTC
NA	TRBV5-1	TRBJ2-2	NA	CASSLTNTGELFF	TGCGCCAGCAGCTTGACGAACACCGGGGAGCTGTTTTTT
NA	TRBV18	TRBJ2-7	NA	CASSPKSFRREQYF	TGTGCCAGCTCACCAAAGTCCTTTCGCCGCGAGCAGTACTTC
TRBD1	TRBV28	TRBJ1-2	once	CASSLIGQGSPTGYTF	TGTGCCAGCAGTTTGATAGGACAGGGTTCTCCGACTGGCTACACCTTC
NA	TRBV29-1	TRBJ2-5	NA	CSVLRGTSETQYF	TGCAGCGTCCTTCGAGGGACATCGGAGACCCAGTACTTC
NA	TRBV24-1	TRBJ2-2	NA	CATSPSWGSNTGELFF	TGTGCCACCAGTCCATCTTGGGGGAGCAACACCGGGGAGCTGTTTTTT
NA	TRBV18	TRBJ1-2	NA	CASSPREIVFGYTF	TGTGCCAGCTCACCGCGGGAAATAGTTTTTGGCTACACCTTC
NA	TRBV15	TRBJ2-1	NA	CATSRELLEKEQFF	TGTGCCACCAGCAGAGAACTCCTTGAGAAAGAGCAGTTCTTC
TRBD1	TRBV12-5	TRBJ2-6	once	CASGLAPRTGRSGANVLTF	TGTGCTAGTGGTTTGGCCCCTAGGACAGGGCGTTCTGGGGCCAACGTCCTGACTTTC
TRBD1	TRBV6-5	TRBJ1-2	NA	CAVVKQGYYGYTF	TGTGCGGTGGTTAAACAGGGGTACTATGGCTACACCTTC
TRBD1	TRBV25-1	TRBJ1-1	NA	CASSAQTGTIAEAFF	TGTGCCAGCAGTGCGCAGACAGGGACTATCGCTGAAGCTTTCTTT
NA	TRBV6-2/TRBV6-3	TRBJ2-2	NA	CASSQTTFGELFF	TGTGCCAGCAGTCAAACTACCTTCGGGGAGCTGTTTTTT
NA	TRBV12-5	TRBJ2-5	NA	CASGPRETQYF	TGTGCTAGTGGTCCCCGAGAGACCCAGTACTTC
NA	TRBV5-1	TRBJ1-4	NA	CASSLLSGREEKLFF	TGCGCCAGCAGCTTGCTTTCCGGTCGGGAAGAAAAACTGTTTTTT
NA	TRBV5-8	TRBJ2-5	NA	CASSRRFYQETQYF	TGTGCCAGCAGCCGACGGTTCTACCAAGAGACCCAGTACTTC
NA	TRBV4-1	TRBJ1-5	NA	CASSDPVTNSNQPQHF	TGCGCCAGCAGCGACCCCGTGACGAATAGCAATCAGCCCCAGCATTTT
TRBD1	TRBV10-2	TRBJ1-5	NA	CASSSRGQPQHF	TGCGCCAGCAGCTCCAGGGGGCAGCCCCAGCATTTT
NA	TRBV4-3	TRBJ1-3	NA	CASSQEGFDGNTIYF	TGCGCCAGCAGCCAAGAGGGGTTCGACGGAAACACCATATATTTT
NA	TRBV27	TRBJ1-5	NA	CASSPFANQPQHF	TGTGCCAGCAGTCCCTTTGCCAATCAGCCCCAGCATTTT
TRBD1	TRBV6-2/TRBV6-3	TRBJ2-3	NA	CASSQGAVEYF	TGTGCCAGCAGCCAGGGGGCCGTCGAGTATTTT
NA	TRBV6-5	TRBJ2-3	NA	CASSFRQMGTDTQYF	TGTGCCAGCAGTTTTCGCCAGATGGGTACAGATACGCAGTATTTT
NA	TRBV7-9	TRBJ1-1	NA	CASSLGVDREAFF	TGTGCCAGCAGCTTAGGCGTCGACAGGGAAGCTTTCTTT
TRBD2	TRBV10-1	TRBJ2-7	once	CASSESDWPSGNYEQYF	TGCGCCAGCAGTGAGTCAGACTGGCCCAGCGGGAATTACGAGCAGTACTTC